This note documents a single TCR beta chain sequence. Repertoires were generated with immunoSEQ multiplex PCR, while TCRdb's copy carries only in-frame clones and drops some. The sample carries 84,000 or so clones, roughly 89% recorded once. The sample comes from a study of control samples from healthy donors and cancer patients. The CDR3 spans 15 residues. Trimming took 2 bases from V and 3 from J; bases not matched to a gene: 3. Per germline, CDR1 SNHLY and CDR2 FYNNEI. This chain links TRBV2 with TRBJ2-2, with TRBD1 matching over 7 bases. The sequence derives from a young man in good health. The sample consisted of blood. CDR3 residues: CASSEKGGYTGELFF. CDR3 coding DNA: TGTGCCAGCAGTGAAAAAGGGGGCTACACCGGGGAGCTGTTTTTT. The full variable domain, its missing parts supplied by reference TRBV2 and TRBJ2-2, is EPEVTQTPSHQVTQMGQEVILRCVPISNHLYFYWYRQILGQKVEFLVSFYNNEISEKSEIFDDQFSVERPDGSNFTLKIRSTKLEDSAMYFCASSEKGGYTGELFFGEGSRLTVL.